This TCR beta chain was found in a study of cytomegalovirus exposure and HLA in healthy donors. 13 Jbeta primers and 60 Vbeta primers were used for the PCR. Clones were sequenced by immunoSEQ multiplex PCR, and TCRdb holds only the in-frame ones, with some missing. In the table there are roughly 180,000 clones, about three quarters of which are singletons. Details on this clone: Its antigen is currently unknown. Other nucleotide sequences in the sample specify the same CDR3.

The ends lost 4 bases at V and 2 bases at J; junction bases unmatched: 2. Germline V gene sequence: CDR1 SEHNR, CDR2 FQNEAQ (reference sequence). This CDR3 has 13 residues. General study results and limits: As immune exposure information, only CMV serostatus was available.

The TCR originated in a female donor in good health and CMV-seronegative. The rearrangement uses TRBV7-9 and TRBJ2-7; 7 bases match TRBD2. Sequenced: PBMCs. Here the CDR3 DNA reads TGTGCCAGCAGCTCCGGGGGGACCTACGAGCAGTACTTC. This sequence encodes CASSSGGTYEQYF.